The 9 T cell receptor beta chains reported below all come from one sample, sequenced in a study of T cell responses to AZD1222 COVID-19 vaccine. The repertoire was sequenced with immunoSEQ multiplex PCR; TCRdb's copy has only in-frame clones and lacks some. The table has approximately 80,000 clones, approximately 83% seen once. The sequences come from peripheral blood, collected 28 days after the second AZD1222 dose. The receptor set was obtained from an adult who received the AZD1222 COVID-19 vaccine.

J is TRBJ2-3 and V is TRBV4-1, with 7 bases identical to TRBD2. The CDR3 totals 16 residues. V trimming: 0 bases; J trimming: 8 bases; junction bases outside the gene matches: 11. The germline gives CDR1 MGHRA, CDR2 YSYEKL. CDR3 nucleotide sequence: TGCGCCAGCAGCCAAGATCAAGTGGGAGGGCCCTCTACGCAGTATTTT. Encoded protein: CASSQDQVGGPSTQYF.

The chain links TRBV30 to TRBJ2-2, with TRBD1 as a possible D gene (6 bases). The CDR3 covers 17 residues. In germline, CDR1 is GTSNPN, CDR2 SVGIG (reference sequence). The germline V and J ends were trimmed by 3 bases and 2 bases, with 19 bases remaining between them. In nucleotides, the CDR3 is TGTGCCTGGAGGGCTAAAACCGGGACACCCAACACCGGGGAGCTGTTTTTT. It codes for CAWRAKTGTPNTGELFF.

The rearrangement uses TRBV12-5 and TRBJ1-4; D not resolved. V was trimmed by 0 bases and J by 1 base, leaving 18 bases between them. This CDR3 comprises 19 residues. Germline assignment: CDR1 LGHNT and CDR2 FRNRAP. The CDR3 DNA is TGTGCTAGTGGTTTGGTACCGGCCCGACCCATACTAACTAATGAAAAACTGTTTTTT. It is translated as CASGLVPARPILTNEKLFF.

For this clone: Other DNA sequences from this sample encode an identical CDR3 as well. The chain combines TRBV7-2 with TRBJ2-5; possibly TRBD1 or TRBD2 for D (6 bases each). CDR3 length equals 15 residues. V was trimmed by 0 bases and J by 2 bases, leaving 10 bases between them. CDR1 is SGHTA, CDR2 FQGNSA, per germline. This CDR3 reads CASSLAWRGQETQYF. CDR3 coding DNA: TGTGCCAGCAGCTTAGCTTGGAGGGGGCAAGAGACCCAGTACTTC.

The V gene is TRBV28, the J gene TRBJ2-2; maybe TRBD1 (6 bases). V gave up 4 bases and J gave up 4 bases, with 16 bases separating them. The CDR3 is 16 amino acids. Per germline, CDR1 MDHEN and CDR2 SYDVKM. For the CDR3, the DNA is TGTGCCAGCAGTTCCCTCCGACAGGCCGGCACCGGGGAGCTGTTTTTT. This gives the protein CASSSLRQAGTGELFF.

The rearrangement uses TRBV5-1 and TRBJ1-5, with D uncertain. Germline V gene data show CDR1 as SGHRS and CDR2 as YFSETQ. The CDR3 extends over 15 amino acids. Between the trimmed V and J ends, which lost 0 bases and 0 bases, there was a span of 7 bases. The DNA of the CDR3 is TGCGCCAGCAGCTTGGGAGACATTAGCAATCAGCCCCAGCATTTT. Encoded protein: CASSLGDISNQPQHF.

This chain connects TRBV19 to TRBJ1-2; TRBD1 aligns across 8 bases. The CDR3 has 14 amino acids. Trimming at V came to 1 base and at J to 8 bases, leaving 6 bases not matched to a gene. Germline V lookup: CDR1 LNHDA, CDR2 SQIVND (reference sequence). Written as DNA, the CDR3 is TGTGCCAGTAGTATAGGACAGGGGACGGTCGGCTACACCTTC. Protein product: CASSIGQGTVGYTF. Full variable domain (outside the CDR3, taken from reference TRBV19 and TRBJ1-2): DGGITQSPKYLFRKEGQNVTLSCEQNLNHDAMYWYRQDPGQGLRLIYYSQIVNDFQKGDIAEGYSVSREKKESFPLTVTSAQKNPTAFYLCASSIGQGTVGYTFGSGTRLTVV.

This clone was counted once. The rearrangement uses TRBV13 and TRBJ1-1; D might be TRBD1 (5 bases). The length of the CDR3 is 13 residues. Germline values: CDR1 PRHDT, CDR2 FYEKMQ (reference sequence). The V gene lost 5 bases and the J gene lost 1 base, with 8 bases spanning the gap. CDR3 in amino acids: CASSRQGNTEAFF. The CDR3 nucleotides read TGTGCCAGCAGCCGCCAGGGGAACACTGAAGCTTTCTTT.

This rearrangement joins TRBV30 to TRBJ1-2; a possible D gene is TRBD1 (5 bases). The CDR3 is made up of 12 amino acids. V lost 0 bases, J lost 8 bases, and 10 bases lay in between. Germline values: CDR1 GTSNPN, CDR2 SVGIG (reference sequence). This CDR3 reads CAWSVGEGGYTF. Written as DNA, the CDR3 is TGTGCCTGGAGTGTGGGGGAGGGAGGCTACACCTTC.